These 23 T cell receptor beta chains came from one sample sequenced in a study of glioma-infiltrating T cells (dated by TCRdb to about 2016). Data came from an Illumina MiSeq. TCR alpha and beta CDR3 regions were amplified with the iRepertoire nested amplicon-rescue multiplex PCR (arm-PCR) platform from RNA. Starting from the raw public reads, TCRdb applied fastp trimming at Q25, assembled clones with MiXCR and retained in-frame beta chains. Each record represents a unique CDR3 protein, reported with the most common genes and DNA among its rows. Recorded for this sample are 300,000 to 400,000 distinct CDR3 sequences; 41% of them occurred a single time. The top ten hold around 12% of the sample. The sequenced sample consisted of glioma tissue, nonneoplastic brain tissue, or PBMCs (not recorded which). These receptor sequences come from a human donor with low-grade glioma or glioblastoma, undergoing nonglioma brain surgery, or in good health (not recorded which).

This clonotype was picked up a small number of times. The chain joins TRBV29-1 to TRBJ1-2; 10 bases fit TRBD1. Germline V gene sequence: CDR1 SQVTM, CDR2 ANQGSEA. The CDR3 runs to 13 residues. V was pared by 4 bases and J by 4 bases, with 3 bases of the junction left unmatched. CDR3 loop: CSVGTGGPYGYTF. The CDR3, as DNA: TGCAGCGTTGGGACAGGGGGTCCCTATGGCTACACCTTC. Looking up the rest from reference TRBV29-1 and TRBJ1-2 gives the full variable domain: SAVISQKPSRDICQRGTSLTIQCQVDSQVTMMFWYRQQPGQSLTLIATANQGSEATYESGFVIDKFPISRPNLTFSTLTVSNMSPEDSSIYLCSVGTGGPYGYTFGSGTRLTVV.

This chain uses TRBV20-1 with TRBJ2-1, with D perhaps TRBD2 (6 bases). CDR1 is DFQATT and CDR2 is SNEGSKA in the germline V gene (reference sequence). Trimming took 0 bases from V and 4 from J, leaving 16 bases between them. The CDR3 is 16 amino acids. Here the CDR3 DNA reads TGCAGTGCTAGAGACATTCGGGAGTCTGGGTACAATGAGCAGTTCTTC. Amino acid sequence: CSARDIRESGYNEQFF.

The chain has TRBV2 and TRBJ2-1; TRBD2 agrees at 11 bases. J lost 6 bases, V lost 4 bases, and 2 bases had no gene match. This CDR3 is built from 14 residues. Germline V gives CDR1 SNHLY, CDR2 FYNNEI. The CDR3 is CASSASGRINEQFF. For the CDR3, the DNA is TGTGCCAGCAGTGCTAGCGGGAGGATCAATGAGCAGTTCTTC.

This clonotype was picked up a small number of times. The chain links TRBV7-2 to TRBJ1-6; 9 positions agree with TRBD1. This CDR3 region has 16 residues. V shed 5 bases and J 1 base; nucleotides not matched to a gene: 3. The V gene's germline CDR1 is SGHTA and CDR2 FQGNSA. The CDR3 DNA follows: TGTGCCAGCAGCACGACAGGGGGATCCTATAATTCACCCCTCCACTTT. Translated: CASSTTGGSYNSPLHF.

In its sample, this clonotype was seen a few times. J is TRBJ1-5 and V is TRBV12-3 or TRBV12-4; TRBD1 matches at 10 bases. Trimming cost V 5 bases and J 7 bases; bases outside gene matches: 11. The CDR3 loop spans 16 amino acids. This CDR3 reads CASSNRQGASGQPQHF. The CDR3 DNA sequence: TGTGCCAGCAGTAACCGACAGGGGGCCTCCGGGCAGCCCCAGCATTTT.

This CDR3 is CSPRQGIRTIDGYTF. Here the CDR3 DNA reads TGCAGCCCAAGACAGGGTATAAGGACTATCGATGGCTACACCTTC. The V gene is TRBV29-1, the J gene TRBJ1-2; 7 bases map to TRBD1. V was clipped by 8 bases and J by 6 bases; unmatched bases: 18. The CDR3 totals 15 residues. Germline values: CDR1 SQVTM, CDR2 ANQGSEA.

Note on this clonotype: A much larger clone sits a single nucleotide away, making a read error possible. The gene calls are TRBV6-1 and TRBJ1-5; 7 positions agree with TRBD1. Germline assignment: CDR1 MNHNS and CDR2 SASEGT. The CDR3 is made up of 15 amino acids. The CDR3 protein is CASSHRGGTNQPRHF. CDR3 nucleotides: TGTGCCAGCAGTCACAGGGGAGGAACGAATCAGCCCCGGCATTTT.

The CDR3 DNA is TGTGCCAGCAGTCGACGGACAGGGAGAGGTTCCGGGGAGCTGTTTTTT. It codes for CASSRRTGRGSGELFF. This rearrangement joins TRBV25-1 to TRBJ2-2; 8 positions agree with TRBD1. Germline CDR1 is MGHDK and CDR2 is SYGVNS. With 5 bases clipped from V and 6 bases from J, the junction kept 11 bases outside the gene matches. This CDR3 is built from 16 residues.

The chain links TRBV5-1 to TRBJ2-1, with 10 bases identical to TRBD2. J was trimmed by 8 bases and V by 0 bases; bases with no gene match: 2. The V gene's germline CDR1 is SGHRS and CDR2 YFSETQ. The CDR3 runs 14 residues. The CDR3 is CASSLDLAGDEQFF. CDR3 DNA sequence: TGCGCCAGCAGCTTGGATCTAGCGGGAGATGAGCAGTTCTTC.

As concerns this clonotype: This CDR3 is missing its conserved last phenylalanine or tryptophan, likely due to a read error. This chain uses TRBV6-5 with TRBJ2-7; 9 bases fit TRBD1. The CDR3 covers 17 residues. Germline-derived CDR1 and CDR2 are MNHEY and SVGAGI. For the CDR3, the DNA is TGTGCCAGCGGTTACTCGATGGGACAGGGAGGCGCCTACGAGCAGTACTCC. It yields the protein CASGYSMGQGGAYEQYS.

This clonotype was counted only a few times. V gene TRBV20-1 combines with J gene TRBJ1-1; TRBD1 is a possible D gene (5 bases). The CDR3 is 14 amino acids. The ends were cut back, 4 bases at V and 1 base at J, with 13 bases in the middle. CDR1 and CDR2 from the germline V gene are DFQATT and SNEGSKA (reference sequence). For the CDR3, the DNA is TGCAGTGCTACACGGGGACGGTGGAACACTGAAGCTTTCTTT. Protein product: CSATRGRWNTEAFF.

This clonotype was found many times. The chain has TRBV28 and TRBJ2-7, with D perhaps matching TRBD1 (5 bases). The CDR3 totals 16 residues. V lost 5 bases and J lost 3, with 20 bases in between. Germline assignment: CDR1 MDHEN and CDR2 SYDVKM. The CDR3 sequence is CASSLPVTEFFYEQYF. CDR3 in DNA: TGTGCCAGCAGTCTCCCTGTGACAGAGTTCTTCTACGAGCAGTACTTC.

This rearrangement joins TRBV11-2 to TRBJ2-5; 12 bases are shared with TRBD2. This CDR3 region has 15 residues. Germline V gene sequence: CDR1 SGHAT, CDR2 FQNNGV. V lost 1 base to trimming and J lost 7 bases; unmatched junction nucleotides: 4. The DNA for the CDR3 is TGTGCCAGCAGCTTAGGGCCTAGCGGGAGGGTGACCCAGTACTTC. This gives the protein CASSLGPSGRVTQYF.

The V call is TRBV28, the J call TRBJ2-2; 8 positions agree with TRBD2. Trimming took 8 bases from V and 8 from J; bases not matched to a gene: 10. Germline V gives CDR1 MDHEN, CDR2 SYDVKM. The CDR3 loop spans 14 amino acids. CDR3 in amino acids: CASGLAGGAGELFF. The CDR3 nucleotides are TGTGCCAGCGGACTTGCGGGAGGAGCGGGGGAGCTGTTTTTT.

This clonotype was counted ten times or more. The chain couples TRBV6-1 to TRBJ1-5, with D perhaps TRBD1 (6 bases). The CDR3 has 13 amino acids. The germline V gene has CDR1 MNHNS and CDR2 SASEGT. V was trimmed by 7 bases and J by 4 bases, leaving 11 bases between them. CDR3 protein: CASTRTANQPQHF. For the CDR3, the DNA is TGTGCCAGCACGCGGACAGCAAATCAGCCCCAGCATTTT.

In this sample, this clonotype turned up a few times. The chain is built from TRBV27 and TRBJ2-1, with TRBD2 identical over 8 bases. The trim removed 1 base at V and 1 base at J, leaving 9 bases unmatched. This CDR3 is built from 18 residues. Germline V gene sequence: CDR1 MNHEY, CDR2 SMNVEV (reference sequence). The CDR3 DNA reads as TGTGCCAGCAGTTTATGGACTAGCCGGAGTATATCCTACAATGAGCAGTTCTTC. It specifies CASSLWTSRSISYNEQFF.

This clonotype has just a few counts. This chain links TRBV4-3 with TRBJ2-7; 11 nucleotides align to TRBD1. V lost 1 base, J lost 4 bases, and 3 bases stayed unmatched. This CDR3 contains 15 residues. Germline V gene sequence: CDR1 LGHNA, CDR2 YSLEER. The CDR3 loop is CASSQVRDRGYEQYF. The CDR3 DNA is TGCGCCAGCAGCCAAGTCCGGGACAGGGGGTACGAGCAGTACTTC.

The sample holds a few counts of this clonotype. The chain joins TRBV27 to TRBJ2-7; D gene uncertain. CDR3 size: 17 residues. Trimming pared 5 bases from V and 0 bases from J, leaving 20 bases between. Germline lookup yields CDR1 MNHEY and CDR2 SMNVEV (reference sequence). CDR3 loop: CASSRSYSRLSSYEQYF. Written as DNA, the CDR3 is TGTGCCAGCAGTCGGTCGTATTCCCGCTTGAGCTCCTACGAGCAGTACTTC.

The chain joins TRBV4-1 to TRBJ2-7, with D unresolved. Germline assignment: CDR1 MGHRA and CDR2 YSYEKL. The germline V and J ends were trimmed by 6 bases and 5 bases, with 17 bases remaining between them. This CDR3 comprises 14 residues. DNA of the CDR3: TGCGCCAGCAGAGACATTCCGAGAGGCCACGAGCAGTACTTC. It encodes CASRDIPRGHEQYF.

The chain employs TRBV7-9 and TRBJ2-2; possible D gene TRBD1, 6 bases. V lost 10 bases to trimming and J lost 0 bases, with 12 bases between them. Germline CDR1 and CDR2: SEHNR and FQNEAQ (reference sequence). This CDR3 is built from 14 residues. The CDR3 protein is CATTTGSNTGELFF. For the CDR3, the DNA is TGTGCCACCACGACAGGCTCGAACACCGGGGAGCTGTTTTTT.

This clonotype was picked up many times. The CDR3, as DNA: TGTGCCAGCAGATCCCCAGCGGGAGGGCTATACGAGCAGTACTTC. This translates into CASRSPAGGLYEQYF. V and J are TRBV6-2 or TRBV6-3 and TRBJ2-7, with 10 bases that match TRBD2. V was pared by 6 bases and J by 4 bases, with 9 bases of the junction left unmatched. Germline-derived CDR1 and CDR2 are MNHEY and SVGEGT. The CDR3 length is 15 residues.

This clonotype was observed a few times. The chain uses TRBV6-6 and TRBJ2-7; TRBD2 matches 9 bases. The CDR3 sequence is 18 residues long. Germline assignment: CDR1 MNHNY and CDR2 SVGAGI (reference sequence). The ends lost 0 bases at V and 2 bases at J; junction bases unmatched: 11. The CDR3 loop is CASSYSKVSGRNPYEQYF. As DNA, the CDR3 is TGTGCCAGCAGTTACTCGAAAGTGAGCGGGAGGAACCCCTACGAGCAGTACTTC.

This clonotype was counted many times. The chain joins TRBV6-1 to TRBJ2-1; the match to TRBD1 covers 8 bases. The ends lost 5 bases at V and 3 bases at J; junction bases unmatched: 6. Germline V CDR1 and CDR2: MNHNS, SASEGT. The CDR3 is made up of 15 amino acids. CDR3: CASSFRTGLYNEQFF. DNA for the CDR3: TGTGCCAGCAGTTTTCGGACAGGGCTCTACAATGAGCAGTTCTTC.